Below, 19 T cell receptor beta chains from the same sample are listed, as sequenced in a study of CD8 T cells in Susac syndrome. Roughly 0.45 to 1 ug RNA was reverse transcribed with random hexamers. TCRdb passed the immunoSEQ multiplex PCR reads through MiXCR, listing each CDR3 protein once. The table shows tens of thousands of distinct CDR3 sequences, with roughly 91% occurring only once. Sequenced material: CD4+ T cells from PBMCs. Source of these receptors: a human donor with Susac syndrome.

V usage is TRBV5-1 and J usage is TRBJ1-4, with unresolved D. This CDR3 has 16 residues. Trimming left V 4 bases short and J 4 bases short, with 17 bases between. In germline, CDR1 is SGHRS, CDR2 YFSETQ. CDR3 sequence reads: CASSANPTENNEKLFF. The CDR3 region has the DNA TGCGCCAGCAGCGCAAACCCCACAGAGAATAATGAAAAACTGTTTTTT.

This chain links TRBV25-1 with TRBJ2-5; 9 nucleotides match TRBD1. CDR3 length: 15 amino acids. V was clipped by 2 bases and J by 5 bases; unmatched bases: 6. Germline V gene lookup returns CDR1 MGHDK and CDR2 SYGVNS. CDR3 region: CASSEKIGTGETQYF. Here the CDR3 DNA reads TGTGCCAGCAGTGAAAAGATAGGGACAGGGGAGACCCAGTACTTC. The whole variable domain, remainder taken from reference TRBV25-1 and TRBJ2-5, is EADIYQTPRYLVIGTGKKITLECSQTMGHDKMYWYQQDPGMELHLIHYSYGVNSTEKGDLSSESTVSRIRTEHFPLTLESARPSHTSQYLCASSEKIGTGETQYFGPGTRLLVL.

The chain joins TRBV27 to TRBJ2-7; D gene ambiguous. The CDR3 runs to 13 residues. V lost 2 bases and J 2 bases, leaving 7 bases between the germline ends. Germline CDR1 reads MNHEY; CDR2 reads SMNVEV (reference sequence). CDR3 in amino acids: CASSLGRAYEQYF. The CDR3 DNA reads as TGTGCCAGCAGTTTAGGCCGGGCCTACGAGCAGTACTTC.

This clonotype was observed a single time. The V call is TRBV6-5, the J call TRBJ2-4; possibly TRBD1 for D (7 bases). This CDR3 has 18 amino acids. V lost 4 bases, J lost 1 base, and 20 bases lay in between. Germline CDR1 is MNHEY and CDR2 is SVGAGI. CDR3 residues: CASSSTSSAGQAKNIQYF. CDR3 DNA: TGTGCCAGCAGTTCCACTTCGAGTGCGGGACAGGCCAAAAACATTCAGTACTTC.

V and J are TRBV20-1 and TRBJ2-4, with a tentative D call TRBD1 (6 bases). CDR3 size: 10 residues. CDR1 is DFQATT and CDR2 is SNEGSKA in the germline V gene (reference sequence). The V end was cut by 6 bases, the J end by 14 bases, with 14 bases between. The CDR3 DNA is TGCAGTGCCCGGACAGTGGACGAGTACTTC. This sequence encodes CSARTVDEYF.

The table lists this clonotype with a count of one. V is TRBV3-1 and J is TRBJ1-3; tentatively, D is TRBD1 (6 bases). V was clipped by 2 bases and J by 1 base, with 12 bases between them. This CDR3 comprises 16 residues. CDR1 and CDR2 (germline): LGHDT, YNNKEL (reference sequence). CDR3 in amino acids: CASSQSRDKSGNTIYF. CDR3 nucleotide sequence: TGTGCCAGCAGCCAATCCCGGGACAAGTCTGGAAACACCATATATTTT.

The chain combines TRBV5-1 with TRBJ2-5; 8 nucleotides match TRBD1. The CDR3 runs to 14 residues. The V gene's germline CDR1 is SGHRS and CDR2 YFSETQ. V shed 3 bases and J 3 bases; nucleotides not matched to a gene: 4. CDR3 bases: TGCGCCAGCAGCTCACAGGGGGAAAAAGAGACCCAGTACTTC. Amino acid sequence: CASSSQGEKETQYF.

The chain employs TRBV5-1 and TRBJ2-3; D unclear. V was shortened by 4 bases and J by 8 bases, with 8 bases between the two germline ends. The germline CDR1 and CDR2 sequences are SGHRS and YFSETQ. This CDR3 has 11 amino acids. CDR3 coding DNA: TGCGCCAGCAGCCTAGGCCCTACGCAGTATTTT. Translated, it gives CASSLGPTQYF.

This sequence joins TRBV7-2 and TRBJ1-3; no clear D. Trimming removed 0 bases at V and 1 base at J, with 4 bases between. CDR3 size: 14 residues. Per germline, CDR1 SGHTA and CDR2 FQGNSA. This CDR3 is CASSLAQSGNTIYF. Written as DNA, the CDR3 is TGTGCCAGCAGCTTAGCTCAATCTGGAAACACCATATATTTT.

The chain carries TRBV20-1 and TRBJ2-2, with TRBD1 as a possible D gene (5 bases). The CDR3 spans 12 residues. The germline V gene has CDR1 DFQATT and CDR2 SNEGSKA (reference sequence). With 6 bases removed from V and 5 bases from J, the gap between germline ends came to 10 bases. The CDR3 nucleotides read TGCAGTGCCGCGGACACAACCGGGGAGCTGTTTTTT. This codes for CSAADTTGELFF.

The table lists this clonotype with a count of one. The CDR3 loop reads CASSPNDRGVQETQYF. Here the CDR3 DNA reads TGTGCCAGCAGCCCAAACGACAGGGGAGTTCAAGAGACCCAGTACTTC. V gene TRBV7-9 combines with J gene TRBJ2-5, with TRBD1 identical over 8 bases. The CDR3 is made up of 16 amino acids. V shed 5 bases and J 2 bases; nucleotides not matched to a gene: 10. Germline lookup yields CDR1 SEHNR and CDR2 FQNEAQ (reference sequence).

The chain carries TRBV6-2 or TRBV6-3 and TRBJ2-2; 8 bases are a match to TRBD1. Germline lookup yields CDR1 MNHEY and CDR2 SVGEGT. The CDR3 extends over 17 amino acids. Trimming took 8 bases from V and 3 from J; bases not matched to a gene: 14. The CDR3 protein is CASGLRTGKPHTGELFF. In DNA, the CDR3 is TGTGCCAGCGGACTCCGGACAGGGAAGCCCCACACCGGGGAGCTGTTTTTT.

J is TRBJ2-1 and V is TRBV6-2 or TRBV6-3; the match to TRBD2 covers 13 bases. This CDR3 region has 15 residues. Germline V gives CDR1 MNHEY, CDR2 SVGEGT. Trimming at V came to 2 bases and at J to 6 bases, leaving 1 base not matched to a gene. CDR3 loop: CASSYGTSGANEQFF. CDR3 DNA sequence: TGTGCCAGCAGTTACGGGACTAGCGGGGCCAATGAGCAGTTCTTC.

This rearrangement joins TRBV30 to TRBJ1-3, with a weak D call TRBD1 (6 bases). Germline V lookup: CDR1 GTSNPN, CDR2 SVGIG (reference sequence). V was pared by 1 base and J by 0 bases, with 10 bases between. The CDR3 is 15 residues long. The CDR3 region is CAWSGGQLSGNTIYF. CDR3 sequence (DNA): TGTGCCTGGAGTGGTGGACAGCTCTCTGGAAACACCATATATTTT.

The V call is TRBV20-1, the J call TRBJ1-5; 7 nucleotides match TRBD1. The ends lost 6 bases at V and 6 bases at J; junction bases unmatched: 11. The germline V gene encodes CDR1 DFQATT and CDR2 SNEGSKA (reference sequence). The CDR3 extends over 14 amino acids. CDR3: CSALIGGGRQPQHF. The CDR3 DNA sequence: TGCAGTGCGCTAATAGGGGGCGGGCGTCAGCCCCAGCATTTT.

In DNA, the CDR3 is TGTGCCAGCAGTCCGGGACTCTATCAGCCCCAGCATTTT. Its protein is CASSPGLYQPQHF. The chain joins TRBV6-5 to TRBJ1-5; tentative D call: TRBD1 (5 bases). Germline CDR1 MNHEY, CDR2 SVGAGI. Trimming removed 5 bases from V and 5 bases from J, with 10 bases in between. The CDR3 length is 13 residues.

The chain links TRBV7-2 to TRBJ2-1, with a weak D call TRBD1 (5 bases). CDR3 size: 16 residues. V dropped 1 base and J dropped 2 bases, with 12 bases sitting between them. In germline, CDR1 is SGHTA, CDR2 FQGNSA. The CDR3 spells CASSLVVGRPYNEQFF. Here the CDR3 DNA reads TGTGCCAGCAGCTTAGTGGTGGGGCGCCCCTACAATGAGCAGTTCTTC. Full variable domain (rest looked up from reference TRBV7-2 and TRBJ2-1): GAGVSQSPSNKVTEKGKDVELRCDPISGHTALYWYRQSLGQGLEFLIYFQGNSAPDKSGLPSDRFSAERTGGSVSTLTIQRTQQEDSAVYLCASSLVVGRPYNEQFFGPGTRLTVL.

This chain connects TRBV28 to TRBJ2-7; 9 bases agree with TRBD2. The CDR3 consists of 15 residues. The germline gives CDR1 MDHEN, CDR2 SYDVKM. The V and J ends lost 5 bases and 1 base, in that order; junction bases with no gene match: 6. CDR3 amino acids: CASSHSTSGSYEQYF. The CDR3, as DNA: TGTGCCAGCAGTCATTCGACTAGCGGTTCCTACGAGCAGTACTTC.

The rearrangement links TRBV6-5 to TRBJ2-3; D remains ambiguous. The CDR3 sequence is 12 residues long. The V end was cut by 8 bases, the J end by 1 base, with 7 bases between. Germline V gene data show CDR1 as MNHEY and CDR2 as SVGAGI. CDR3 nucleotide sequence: TGTGCCAGCGGTAGGGGCACAGATACGCAGTATTTT. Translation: CASGRGTDTQYF.